This T cell receptor beta chain was sequenced during a study of blood T cell repertoires in COVID-19. Clones were read by immunoSEQ multiplex PCR, and TCRdb kept only the in-frame ones, dropping some. Of roughly 410,000 clones in the sample, about 90% were seen once. From germline, CDR1 is SGHRS and CDR2 YFSETQ. This CDR3 spans 15 amino acids. The V end was cut by 1 base, the J end by 3 bases, with 14 bases between. The chain couples TRBV5-1 to TRBJ2-7; perhaps TRBD1 as D (7 bases). The sequence came from a man between 35 and 55 years old with acute or convalescent COVID-19. Sequenced input: peripheral blood. The CDR3 DNA reads as TGCGCCAGCAGCTTGAATGCGGGACAGATCTACGAGCAGTACTTC. It specifies CASSLNAGQIYEQYF.